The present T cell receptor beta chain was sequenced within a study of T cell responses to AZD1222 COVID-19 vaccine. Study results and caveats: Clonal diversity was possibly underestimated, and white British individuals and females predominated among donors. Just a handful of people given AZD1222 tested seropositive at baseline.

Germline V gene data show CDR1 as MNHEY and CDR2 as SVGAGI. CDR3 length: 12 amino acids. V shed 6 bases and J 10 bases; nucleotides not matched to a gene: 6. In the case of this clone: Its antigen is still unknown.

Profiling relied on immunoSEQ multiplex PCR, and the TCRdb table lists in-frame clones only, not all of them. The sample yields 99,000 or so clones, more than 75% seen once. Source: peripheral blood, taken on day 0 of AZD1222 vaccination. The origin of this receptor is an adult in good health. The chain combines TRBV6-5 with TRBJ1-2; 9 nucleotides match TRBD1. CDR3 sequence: CASRPGQGSYTF. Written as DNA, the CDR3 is TGTGCCAGCAGGCCGGGACAGGGATCCTACACCTTC.